Each of the 4 T cell receptor beta chains below was sequenced from the same sample in a study of blood T cell repertoires in COVID-19. This table comes from immunoSEQ multiplex PCR, and its TCRdb copy is limited to in-frame clones, with some not included. The data show 200,000 or so clones, roughly 79% seen once. What was sequenced was peripheral blood. These receptors all come from a human donor with acute or convalescent COVID-19. The donor label of this sample is uncertain.

The genes are TRBV28 and TRBJ1-2; D perhaps matches TRBD1 (6 bases). The ends were cut back, 3 bases at V and 4 bases at J, with 15 bases in the middle. This CDR3 is 15 amino acids long. Germline V gene lookup returns CDR1 MDHEN and CDR2 SYDVKM. The CDR3 coding sequence is TGTGCCAGCAGTTTGGGAGGGGGTCTCGCCTATGGCTACACCTTC. Residues: CASSLGGGLAYGYTF.

This sequence joins TRBV29-1 and TRBJ1-2; 8 bases agree with TRBD1. The CDR3 length is 12 residues. From germline, CDR1 is SQVTM and CDR2 ANQGSEA. The chain's CDR3 is CTAGQVNYGYTF. CDR3 nucleotides: TGCACTGCGGGACAGGTGAACTATGGCTACACCTTC. Looking up the rest from reference TRBV29-1 and TRBJ1-2 gives the full variable domain: SAVISQKPSRDICQRGTSLTIQCQVDSQVTMMFWYRQQPGQSLTLIATANQGSEATYESGFVIDKFPISRPNLTFSTLTVSNMSPEDSSIYLCTAGQVNYGYTFGSGTRLTVV.

The genes are TRBV11-3 and TRBJ2-1; the D gene is possibly TRBD1 (6 bases). V was clipped by 5 bases and J by 5 bases, with 10 bases between them. The germline CDR1 and CDR2 sequences are SGHNT and YENEEA. The CDR3 has 13 amino acids. In DNA, the CDR3 is TGTGCCAGCAGCCTAGGACAGAACAATGAGCAGTTCTTC. Its protein is CASSLGQNNEQFF.

The chain couples TRBV12-5 to TRBJ1-5; D uncertain. Deletions cut 1 base from V and 2 bases from J, with 9 bases between. Per the germline V gene, CDR1 is LGHNT and CDR2 is FRNRAP. There are 15 residues in the CDR3. Here the CDR3 reads CASGLGIGGNQPQHF. The CDR3 DNA is TGTGCTAGTGGTTTGGGAATCGGGGGCAATCAGCCCCAGCATTTT.